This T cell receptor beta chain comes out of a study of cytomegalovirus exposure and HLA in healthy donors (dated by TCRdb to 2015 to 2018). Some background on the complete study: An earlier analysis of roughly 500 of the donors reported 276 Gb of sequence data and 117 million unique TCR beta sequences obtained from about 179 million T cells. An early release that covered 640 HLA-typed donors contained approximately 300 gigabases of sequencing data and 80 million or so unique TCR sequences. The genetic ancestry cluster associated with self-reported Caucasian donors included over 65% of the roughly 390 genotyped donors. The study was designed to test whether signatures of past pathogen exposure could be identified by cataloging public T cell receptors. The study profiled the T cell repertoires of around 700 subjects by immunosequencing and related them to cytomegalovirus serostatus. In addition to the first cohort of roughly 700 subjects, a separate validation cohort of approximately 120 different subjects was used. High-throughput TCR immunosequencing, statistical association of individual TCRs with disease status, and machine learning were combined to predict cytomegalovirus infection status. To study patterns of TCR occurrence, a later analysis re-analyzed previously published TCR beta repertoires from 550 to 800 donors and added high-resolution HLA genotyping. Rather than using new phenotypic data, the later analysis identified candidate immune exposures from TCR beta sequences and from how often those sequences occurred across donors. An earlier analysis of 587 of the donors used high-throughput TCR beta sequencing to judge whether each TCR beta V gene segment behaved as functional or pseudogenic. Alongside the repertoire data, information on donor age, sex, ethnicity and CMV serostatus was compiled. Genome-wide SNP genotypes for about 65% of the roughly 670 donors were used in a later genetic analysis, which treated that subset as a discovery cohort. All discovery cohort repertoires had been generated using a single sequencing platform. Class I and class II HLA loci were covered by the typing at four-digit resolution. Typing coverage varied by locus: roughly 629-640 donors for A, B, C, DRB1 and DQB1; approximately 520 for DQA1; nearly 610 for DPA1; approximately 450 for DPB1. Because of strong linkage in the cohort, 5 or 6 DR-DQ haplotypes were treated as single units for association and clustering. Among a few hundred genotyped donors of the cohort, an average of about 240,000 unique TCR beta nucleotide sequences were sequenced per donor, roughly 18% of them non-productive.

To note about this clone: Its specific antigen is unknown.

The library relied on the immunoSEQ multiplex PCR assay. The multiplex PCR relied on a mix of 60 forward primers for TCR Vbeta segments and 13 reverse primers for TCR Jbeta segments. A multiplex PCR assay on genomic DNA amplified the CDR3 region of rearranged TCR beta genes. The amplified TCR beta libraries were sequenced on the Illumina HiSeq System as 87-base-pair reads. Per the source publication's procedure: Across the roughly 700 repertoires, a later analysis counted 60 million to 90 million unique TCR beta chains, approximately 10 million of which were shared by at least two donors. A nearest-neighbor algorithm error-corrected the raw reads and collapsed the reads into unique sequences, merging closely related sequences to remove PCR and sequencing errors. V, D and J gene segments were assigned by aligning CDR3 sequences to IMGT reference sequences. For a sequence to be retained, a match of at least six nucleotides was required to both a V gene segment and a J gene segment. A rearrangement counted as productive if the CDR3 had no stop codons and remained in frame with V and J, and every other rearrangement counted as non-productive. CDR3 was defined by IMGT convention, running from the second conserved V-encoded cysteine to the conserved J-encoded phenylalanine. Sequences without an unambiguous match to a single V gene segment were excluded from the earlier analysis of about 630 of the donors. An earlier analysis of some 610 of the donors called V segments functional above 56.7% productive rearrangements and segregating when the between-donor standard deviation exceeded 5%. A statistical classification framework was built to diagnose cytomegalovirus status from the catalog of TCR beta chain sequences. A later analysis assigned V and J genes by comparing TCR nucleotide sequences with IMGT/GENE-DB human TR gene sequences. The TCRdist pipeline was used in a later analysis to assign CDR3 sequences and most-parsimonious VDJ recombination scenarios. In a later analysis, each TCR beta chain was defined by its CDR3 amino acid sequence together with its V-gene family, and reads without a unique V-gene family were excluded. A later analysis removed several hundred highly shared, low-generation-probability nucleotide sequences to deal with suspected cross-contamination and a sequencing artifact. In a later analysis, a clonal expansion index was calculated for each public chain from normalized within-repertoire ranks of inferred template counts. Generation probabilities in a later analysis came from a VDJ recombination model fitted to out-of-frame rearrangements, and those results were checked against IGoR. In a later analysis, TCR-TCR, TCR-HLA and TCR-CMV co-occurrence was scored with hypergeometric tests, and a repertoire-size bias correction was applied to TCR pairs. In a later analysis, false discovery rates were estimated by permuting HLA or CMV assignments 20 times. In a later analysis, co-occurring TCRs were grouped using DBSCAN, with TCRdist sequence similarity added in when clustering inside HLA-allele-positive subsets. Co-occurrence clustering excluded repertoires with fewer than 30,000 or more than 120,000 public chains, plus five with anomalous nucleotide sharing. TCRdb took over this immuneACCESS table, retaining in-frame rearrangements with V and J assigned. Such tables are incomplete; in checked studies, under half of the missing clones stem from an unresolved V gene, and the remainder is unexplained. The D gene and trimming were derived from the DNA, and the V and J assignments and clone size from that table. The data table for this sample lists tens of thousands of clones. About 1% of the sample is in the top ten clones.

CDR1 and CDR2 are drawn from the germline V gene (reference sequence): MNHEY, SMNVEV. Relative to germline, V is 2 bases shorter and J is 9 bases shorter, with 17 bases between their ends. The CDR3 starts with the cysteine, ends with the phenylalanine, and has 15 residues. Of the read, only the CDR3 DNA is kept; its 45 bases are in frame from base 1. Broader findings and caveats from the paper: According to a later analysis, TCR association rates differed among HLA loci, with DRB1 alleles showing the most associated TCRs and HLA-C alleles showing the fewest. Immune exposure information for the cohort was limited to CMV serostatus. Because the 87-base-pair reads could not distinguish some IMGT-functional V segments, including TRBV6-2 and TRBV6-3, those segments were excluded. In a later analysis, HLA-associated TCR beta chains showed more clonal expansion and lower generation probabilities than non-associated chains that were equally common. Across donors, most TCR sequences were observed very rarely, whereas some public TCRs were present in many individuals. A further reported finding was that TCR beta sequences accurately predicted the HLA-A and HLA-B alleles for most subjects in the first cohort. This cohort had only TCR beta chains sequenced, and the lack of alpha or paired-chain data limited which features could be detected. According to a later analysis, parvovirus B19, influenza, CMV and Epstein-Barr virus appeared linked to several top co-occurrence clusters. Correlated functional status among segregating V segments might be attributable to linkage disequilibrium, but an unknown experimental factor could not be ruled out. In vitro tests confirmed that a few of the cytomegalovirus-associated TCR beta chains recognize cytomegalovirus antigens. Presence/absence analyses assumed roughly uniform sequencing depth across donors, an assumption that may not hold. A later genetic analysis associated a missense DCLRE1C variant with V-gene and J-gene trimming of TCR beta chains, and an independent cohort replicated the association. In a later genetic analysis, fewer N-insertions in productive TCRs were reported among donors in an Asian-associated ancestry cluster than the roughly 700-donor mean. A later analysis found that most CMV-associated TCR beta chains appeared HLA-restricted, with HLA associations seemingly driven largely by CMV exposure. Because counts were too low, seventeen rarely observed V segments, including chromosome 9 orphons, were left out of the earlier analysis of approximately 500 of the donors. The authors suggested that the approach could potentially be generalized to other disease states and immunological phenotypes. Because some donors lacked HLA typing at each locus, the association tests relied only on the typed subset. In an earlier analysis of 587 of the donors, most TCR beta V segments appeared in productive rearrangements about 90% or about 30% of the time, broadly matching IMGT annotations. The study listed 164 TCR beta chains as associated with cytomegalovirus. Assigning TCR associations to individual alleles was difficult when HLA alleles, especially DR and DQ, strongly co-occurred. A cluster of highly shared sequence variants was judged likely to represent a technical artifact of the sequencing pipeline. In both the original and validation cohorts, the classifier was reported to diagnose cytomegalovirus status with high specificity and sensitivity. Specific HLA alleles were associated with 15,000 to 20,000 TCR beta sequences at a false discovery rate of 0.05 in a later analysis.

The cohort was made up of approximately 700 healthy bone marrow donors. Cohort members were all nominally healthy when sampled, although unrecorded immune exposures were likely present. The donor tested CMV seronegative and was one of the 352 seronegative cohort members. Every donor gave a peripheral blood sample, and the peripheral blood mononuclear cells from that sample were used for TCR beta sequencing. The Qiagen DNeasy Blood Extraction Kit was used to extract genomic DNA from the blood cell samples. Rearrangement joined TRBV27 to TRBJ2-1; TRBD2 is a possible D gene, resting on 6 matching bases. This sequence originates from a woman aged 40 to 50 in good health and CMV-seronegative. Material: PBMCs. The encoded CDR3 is CASSLSFPSASEQFF. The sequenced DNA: TGTGCCAGCAGTTTAAGTTTCCCTAGCGCAAGTGAGCAGTTCTTC.